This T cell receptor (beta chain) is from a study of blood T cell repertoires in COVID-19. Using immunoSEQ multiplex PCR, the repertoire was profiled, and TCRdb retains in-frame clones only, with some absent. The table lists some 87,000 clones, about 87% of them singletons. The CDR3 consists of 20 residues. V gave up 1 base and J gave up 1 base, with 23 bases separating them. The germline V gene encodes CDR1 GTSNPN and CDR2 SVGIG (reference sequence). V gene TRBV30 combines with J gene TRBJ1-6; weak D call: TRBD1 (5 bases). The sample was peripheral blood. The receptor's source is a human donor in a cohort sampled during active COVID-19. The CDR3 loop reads CAWSADPPGLRFSYNSPLHF. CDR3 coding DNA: TGTGCCTGGAGTGCAGACCCTCCGGGACTTCGCTTTTCCTATAATTCACCCCTCCACTTT.